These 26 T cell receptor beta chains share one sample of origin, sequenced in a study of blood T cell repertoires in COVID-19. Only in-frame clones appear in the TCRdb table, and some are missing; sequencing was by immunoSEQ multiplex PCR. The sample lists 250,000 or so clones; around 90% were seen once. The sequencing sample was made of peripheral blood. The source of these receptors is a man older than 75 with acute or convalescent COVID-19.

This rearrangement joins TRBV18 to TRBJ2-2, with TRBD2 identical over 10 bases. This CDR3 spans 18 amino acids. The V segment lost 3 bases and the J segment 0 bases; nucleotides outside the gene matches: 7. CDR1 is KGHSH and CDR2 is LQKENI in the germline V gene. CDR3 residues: CASSPPGLAPSNTGELFF. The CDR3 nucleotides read TGTGCCAGCTCACCTCCGGGACTAGCGCCTTCGAACACCGGGGAGCTGTTTTTT.

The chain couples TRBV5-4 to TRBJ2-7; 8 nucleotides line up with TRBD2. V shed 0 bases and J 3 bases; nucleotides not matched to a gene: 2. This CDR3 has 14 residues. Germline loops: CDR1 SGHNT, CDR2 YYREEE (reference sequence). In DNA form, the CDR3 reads TGTGCCAGCAGCTTGGCCGGGGGGGGCTACGAGCAGTACTTC. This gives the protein CASSLAGGGYEQYF.

In DNA form, the CDR3 reads TGTGCCAGCAGGGGAACAGGGAGGGGTGAAAAACTGTTTTTT. Translation gives CASRGTGRGEKLFF. The V call is TRBV6-5, the J call TRBJ1-4, with D maybe TRBD1 (6 bases). The CDR3 has 14 residues. CDR1 MNHEY and CDR2 SVGAGI come from the germline V gene. V lost 6 bases and J 7 bases, leaving 15 bases between the germline ends.

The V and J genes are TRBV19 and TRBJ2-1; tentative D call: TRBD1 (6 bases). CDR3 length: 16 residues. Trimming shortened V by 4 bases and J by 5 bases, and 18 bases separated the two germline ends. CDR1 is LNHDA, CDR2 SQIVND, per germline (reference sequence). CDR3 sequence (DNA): TGTGCCAGTAGTACCAGGACAGCGTTGACCAACAATGAGCAGTTCTTC. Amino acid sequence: CASSTRTALTNNEQFF.

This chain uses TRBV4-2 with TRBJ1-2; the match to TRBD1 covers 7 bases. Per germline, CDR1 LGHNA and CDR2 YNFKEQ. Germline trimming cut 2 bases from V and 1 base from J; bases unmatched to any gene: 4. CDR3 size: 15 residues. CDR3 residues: CASSQWDSSNYGYTF. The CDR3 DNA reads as TGTGCCAGCAGCCAATGGGACAGTAGTAACTATGGCTACACCTTC.

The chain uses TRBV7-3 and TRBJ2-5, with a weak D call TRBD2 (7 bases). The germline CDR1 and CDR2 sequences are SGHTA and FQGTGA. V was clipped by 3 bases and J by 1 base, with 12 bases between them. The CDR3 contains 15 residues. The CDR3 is CASSFGGGLQETQYF. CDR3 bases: TGTGCCAGCAGCTTCGGCGGGGGCCTCCAAGAGACCCAGTACTTC.

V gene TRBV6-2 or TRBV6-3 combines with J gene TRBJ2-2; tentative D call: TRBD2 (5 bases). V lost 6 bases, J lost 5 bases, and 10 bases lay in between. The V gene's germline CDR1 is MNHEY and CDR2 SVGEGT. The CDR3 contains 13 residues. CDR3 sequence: CASSPGETGELFF. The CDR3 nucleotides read TGTGCCAGCAGCCCCGGGGAAACCGGGGAGCTGTTTTTT.

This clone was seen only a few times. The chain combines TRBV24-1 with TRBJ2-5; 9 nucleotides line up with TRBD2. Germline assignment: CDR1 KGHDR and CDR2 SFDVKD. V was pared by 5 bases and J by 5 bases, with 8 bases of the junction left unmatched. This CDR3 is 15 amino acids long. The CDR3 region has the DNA TGTGCCACCAGTGGCGGGAGGGCCCCATTTGAGACCCAGTACTTC. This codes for CATSGGRAPFETQYF.

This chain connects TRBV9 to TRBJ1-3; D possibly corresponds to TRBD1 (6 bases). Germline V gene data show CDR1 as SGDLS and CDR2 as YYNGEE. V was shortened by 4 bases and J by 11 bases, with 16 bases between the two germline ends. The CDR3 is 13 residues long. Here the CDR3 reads CASSIDRTASIYF. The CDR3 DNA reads TGTGCCAGCAGCATAGACAGGACGGCCTCCATATATTTT.

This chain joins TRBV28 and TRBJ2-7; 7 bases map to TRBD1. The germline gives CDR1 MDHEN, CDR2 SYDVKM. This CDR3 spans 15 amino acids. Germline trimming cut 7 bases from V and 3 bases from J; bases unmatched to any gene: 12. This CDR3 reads CASNGDSRLHYEQYF. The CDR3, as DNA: TGTGCCAGCAATGGGGACAGCCGGCTTCACTACGAGCAGTACTTC.

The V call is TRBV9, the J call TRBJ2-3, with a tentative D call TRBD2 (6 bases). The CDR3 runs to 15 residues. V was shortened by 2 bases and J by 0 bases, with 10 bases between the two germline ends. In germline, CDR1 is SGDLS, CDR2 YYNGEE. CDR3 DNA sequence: TGTGCCAGCAGCGTCGGCAGCGGGAGCACAGATACGCAGTATTTT. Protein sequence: CASSVGSGSTDTQYF. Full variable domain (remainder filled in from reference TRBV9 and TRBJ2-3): DSGVTQTPKHLITATGQRVTLRCSPRSGDLSVYWYQQSLDQGLQFLIQYYNGEERAKGNILERFSAQQFPDLHSELNLSSLELGDSALYFCASSVGSGSTDTQYFGPGTRLTVL.

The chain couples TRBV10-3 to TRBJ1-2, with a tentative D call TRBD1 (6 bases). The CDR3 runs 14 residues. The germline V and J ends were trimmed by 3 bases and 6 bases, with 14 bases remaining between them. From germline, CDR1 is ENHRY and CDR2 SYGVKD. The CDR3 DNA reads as TGTGCCATCAGTGAACAGGGTCCCTGGGATGGCTACACCTTC. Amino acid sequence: CAISEQGPWDGYTF.

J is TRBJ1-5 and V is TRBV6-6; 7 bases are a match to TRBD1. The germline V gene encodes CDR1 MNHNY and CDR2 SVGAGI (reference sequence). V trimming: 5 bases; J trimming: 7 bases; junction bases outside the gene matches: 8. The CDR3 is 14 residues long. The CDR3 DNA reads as TGTGCCAGCAGTCCTAGACAGGGAGGACAGCCCCAGCATTTT. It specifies CASSPRQGGQPQHF.

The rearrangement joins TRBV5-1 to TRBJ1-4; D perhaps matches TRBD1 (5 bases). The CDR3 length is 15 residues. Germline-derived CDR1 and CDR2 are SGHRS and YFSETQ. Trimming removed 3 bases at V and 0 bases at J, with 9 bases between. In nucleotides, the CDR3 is TGCGCCAGCAGCTCTTACAGGTCAACTAATGAAAAACTGTTTTTT. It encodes CASSSYRSTNEKLFF.

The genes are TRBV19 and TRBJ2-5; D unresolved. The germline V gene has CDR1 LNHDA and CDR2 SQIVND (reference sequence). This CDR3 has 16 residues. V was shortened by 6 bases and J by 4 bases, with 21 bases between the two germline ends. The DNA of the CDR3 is TGTGCCAGTAGCGGCTCGGTCTCAGGCCTTAGAGAGACCCAGTACTTC. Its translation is CASSGSVSGLRETQYF.

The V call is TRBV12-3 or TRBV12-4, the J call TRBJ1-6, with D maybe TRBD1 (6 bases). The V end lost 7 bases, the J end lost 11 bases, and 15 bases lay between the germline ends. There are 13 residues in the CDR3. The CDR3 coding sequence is TGTGCCAGCACCAAATCAGGGGTAGCACCCCTCCACTTT. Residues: CASTKSGVAPLHF.

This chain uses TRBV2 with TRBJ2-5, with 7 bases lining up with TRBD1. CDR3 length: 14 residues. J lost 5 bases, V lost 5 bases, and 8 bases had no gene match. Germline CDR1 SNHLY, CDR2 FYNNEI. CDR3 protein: CASSLHRGGETQYF. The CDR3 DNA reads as TGTGCCAGCAGTCTACACAGGGGCGGGGAGACCCAGTACTTC.

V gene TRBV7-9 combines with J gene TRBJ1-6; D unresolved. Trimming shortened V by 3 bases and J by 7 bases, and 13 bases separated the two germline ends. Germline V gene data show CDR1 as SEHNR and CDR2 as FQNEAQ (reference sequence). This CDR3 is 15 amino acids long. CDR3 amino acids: CASSFWSNQNSPLHF. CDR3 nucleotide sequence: TGTGCCAGCAGCTTTTGGTCCAATCAGAATTCACCCCTCCACTTT.

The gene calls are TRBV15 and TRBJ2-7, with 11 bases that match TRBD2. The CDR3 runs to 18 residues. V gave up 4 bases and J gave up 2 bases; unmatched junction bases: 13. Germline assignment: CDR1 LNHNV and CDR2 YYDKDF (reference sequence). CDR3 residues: CATSTSFGTSGLTYEQYF. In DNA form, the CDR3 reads TGTGCCACCAGCACCTCGTTCGGGACTAGCGGTCTAACCTACGAGCAGTACTTC. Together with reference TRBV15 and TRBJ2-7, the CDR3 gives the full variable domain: DAMVIQNPRYQVTQFGKPVTLSCSQTLNHNVMYWYQQKSSQAPKLLFHYYDKDFNNEADTPDNFQSRRPNTSFCFLDIRSPGLGDTAMYLCATSTSFGTSGLTYEQYFGPGTRLTVT.

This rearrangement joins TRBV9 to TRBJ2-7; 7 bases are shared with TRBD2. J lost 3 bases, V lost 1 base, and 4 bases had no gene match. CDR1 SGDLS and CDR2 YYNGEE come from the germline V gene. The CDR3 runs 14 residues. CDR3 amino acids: CASSVLAESYEQYF. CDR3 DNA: TGTGCCAGCAGCGTACTAGCGGAGAGCTACGAGCAGTACTTC. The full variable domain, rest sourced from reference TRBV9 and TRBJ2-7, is DSGVTQTPKHLITATGQRVTLRCSPRSGDLSVYWYQQSLDQGLQFLIQYYNGEERAKGNILERFSAQQFPDLHSELNLSSLELGDSALYFCASSVLAESYEQYFGPGTRLTVT.

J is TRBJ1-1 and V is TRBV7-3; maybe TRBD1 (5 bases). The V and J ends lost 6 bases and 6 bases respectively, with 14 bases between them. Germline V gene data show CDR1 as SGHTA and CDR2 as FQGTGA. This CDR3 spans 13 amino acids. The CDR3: CASSQSARAEAFF. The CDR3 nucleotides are TGTGCCAGCAGTCAATCGGCCAGGGCTGAAGCTTTCTTT.

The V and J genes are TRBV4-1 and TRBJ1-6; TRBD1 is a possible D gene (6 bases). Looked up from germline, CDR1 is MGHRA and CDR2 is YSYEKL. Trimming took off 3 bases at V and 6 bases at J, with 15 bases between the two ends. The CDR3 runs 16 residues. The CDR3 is CASSQIMGGGNSPLHF. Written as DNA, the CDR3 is TGCGCCAGCAGCCAGATCATGGGAGGGGGTAATTCACCCCTCCACTTT.

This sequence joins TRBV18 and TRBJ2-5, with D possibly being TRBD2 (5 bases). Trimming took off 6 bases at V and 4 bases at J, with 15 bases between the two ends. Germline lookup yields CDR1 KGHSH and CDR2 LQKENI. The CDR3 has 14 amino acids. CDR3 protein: CASSSSGGGETQYF. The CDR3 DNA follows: TGTGCCAGCTCGTCCTCAGGAGGAGGAGAGACCCAGTACTTC.

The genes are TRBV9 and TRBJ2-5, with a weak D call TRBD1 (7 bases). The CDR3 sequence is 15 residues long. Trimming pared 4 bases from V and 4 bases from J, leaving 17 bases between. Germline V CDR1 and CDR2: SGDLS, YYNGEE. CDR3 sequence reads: CASSPRGQFRETQYF. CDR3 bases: TGTGCCAGCAGCCCGCGGGGACAGTTTAGAGAGACCCAGTACTTC.

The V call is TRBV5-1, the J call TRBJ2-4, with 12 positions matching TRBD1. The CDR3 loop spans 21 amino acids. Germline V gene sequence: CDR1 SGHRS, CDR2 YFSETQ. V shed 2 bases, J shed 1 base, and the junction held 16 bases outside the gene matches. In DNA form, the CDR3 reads TGCGCCAGCAGCTTAACCTCGGCTACGGGACAGGGGGCTCTCGCCAAAAACATTCAGTACTTC. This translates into CASSLTSATGQGALAKNIQYF.

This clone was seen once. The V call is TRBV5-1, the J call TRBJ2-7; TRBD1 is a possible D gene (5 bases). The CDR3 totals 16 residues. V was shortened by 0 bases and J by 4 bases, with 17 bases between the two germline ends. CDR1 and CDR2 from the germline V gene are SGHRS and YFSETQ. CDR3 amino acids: CASSLARAEGVYEQYF. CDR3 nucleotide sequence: TGCGCCAGCAGCTTGGCCAGGGCAGAAGGTGTTTACGAGCAGTACTTC.